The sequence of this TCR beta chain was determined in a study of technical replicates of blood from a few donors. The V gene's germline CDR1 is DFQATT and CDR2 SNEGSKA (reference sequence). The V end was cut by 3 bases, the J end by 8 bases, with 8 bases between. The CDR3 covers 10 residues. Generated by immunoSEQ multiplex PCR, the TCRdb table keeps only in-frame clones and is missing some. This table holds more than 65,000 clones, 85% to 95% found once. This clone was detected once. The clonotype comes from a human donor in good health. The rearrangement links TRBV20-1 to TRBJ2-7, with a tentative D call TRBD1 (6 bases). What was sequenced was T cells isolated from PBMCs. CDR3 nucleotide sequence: TGCAGTGCTAGTACAGGGAAGCAGTACTTC. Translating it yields CSASTGKQYF.